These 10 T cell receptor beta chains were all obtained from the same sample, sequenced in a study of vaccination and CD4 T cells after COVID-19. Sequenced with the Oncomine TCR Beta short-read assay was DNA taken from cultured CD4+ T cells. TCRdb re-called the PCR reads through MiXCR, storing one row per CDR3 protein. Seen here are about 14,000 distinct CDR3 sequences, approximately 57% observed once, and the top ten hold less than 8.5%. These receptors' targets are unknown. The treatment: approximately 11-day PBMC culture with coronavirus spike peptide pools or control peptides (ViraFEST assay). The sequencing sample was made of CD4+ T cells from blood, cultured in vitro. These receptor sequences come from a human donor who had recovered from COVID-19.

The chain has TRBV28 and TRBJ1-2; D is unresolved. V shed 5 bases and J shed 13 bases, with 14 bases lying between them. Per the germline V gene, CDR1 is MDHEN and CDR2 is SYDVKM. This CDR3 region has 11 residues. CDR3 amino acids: CASSTGPFFTF. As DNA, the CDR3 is TGTGCCAGCAGTACCGGCCCGTTTTTCACCTTC.

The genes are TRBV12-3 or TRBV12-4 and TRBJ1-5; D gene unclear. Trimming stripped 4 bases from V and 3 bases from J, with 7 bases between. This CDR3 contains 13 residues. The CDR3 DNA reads TGTGCCAGCAGTTCCAGCCCCAATCAGCCCCAGCATTTT. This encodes CASSSSPNQPQHF.

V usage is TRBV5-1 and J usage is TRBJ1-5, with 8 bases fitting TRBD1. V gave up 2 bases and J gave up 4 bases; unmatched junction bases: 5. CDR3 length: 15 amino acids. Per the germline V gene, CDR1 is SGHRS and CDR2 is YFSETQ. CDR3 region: CASSFGQGSNQPQHF. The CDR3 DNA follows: TGCGCCAGCAGCTTCGGACAGGGCTCTAATCAGCCCCAGCATTTT.

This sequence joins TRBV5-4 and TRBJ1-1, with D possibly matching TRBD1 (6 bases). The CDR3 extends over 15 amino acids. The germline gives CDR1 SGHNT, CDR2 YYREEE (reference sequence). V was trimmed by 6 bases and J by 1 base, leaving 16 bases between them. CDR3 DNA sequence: TGTGCCAGCAACATTGGAGGGGGGCAGAACACTGAAGCTTTCTTT. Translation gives CASNIGGGQNTEAFF.

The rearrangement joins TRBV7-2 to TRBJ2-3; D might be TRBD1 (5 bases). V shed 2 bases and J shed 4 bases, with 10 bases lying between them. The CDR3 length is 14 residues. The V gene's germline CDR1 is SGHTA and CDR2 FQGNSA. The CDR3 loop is CASSLFRVPDTQYF. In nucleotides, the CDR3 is TGTGCCAGCAGCTTATTCAGGGTGCCAGATACGCAGTATTTT.

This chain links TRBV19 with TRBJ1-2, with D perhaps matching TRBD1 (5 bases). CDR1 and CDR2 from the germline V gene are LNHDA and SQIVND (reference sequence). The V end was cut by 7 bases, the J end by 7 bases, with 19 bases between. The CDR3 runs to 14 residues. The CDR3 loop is CASTSTAGNRGYTF. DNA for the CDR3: TGTGCCAGTACTTCCACTGCAGGGAATCGTGGCTACACCTTC.

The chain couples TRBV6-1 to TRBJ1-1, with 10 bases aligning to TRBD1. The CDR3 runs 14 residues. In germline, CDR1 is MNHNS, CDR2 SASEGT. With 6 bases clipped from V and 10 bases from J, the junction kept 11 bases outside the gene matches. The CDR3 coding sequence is TGTGCCAGCAGCCTACGTGACAGGGGGCAGAGAGCTTTCTTT. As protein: CASSLRDRGQRAFF.

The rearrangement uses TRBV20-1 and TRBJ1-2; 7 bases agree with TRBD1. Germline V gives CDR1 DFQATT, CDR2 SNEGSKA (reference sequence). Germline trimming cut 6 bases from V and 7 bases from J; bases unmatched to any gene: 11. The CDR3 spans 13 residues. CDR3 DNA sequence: TGCAGTGCCAGACAGGGTTTGTCGCCTGGCTACACCTTC. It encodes CSARQGLSPGYTF.

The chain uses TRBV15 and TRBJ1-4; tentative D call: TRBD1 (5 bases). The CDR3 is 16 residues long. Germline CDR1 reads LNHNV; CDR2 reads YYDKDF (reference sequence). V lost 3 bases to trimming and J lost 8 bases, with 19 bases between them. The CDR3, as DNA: TGTGCCACCAGCAGGGCAACCGGGACGGGACGGGAAAAACTGTTTTTT. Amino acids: CATSRATGTGREKLFF.

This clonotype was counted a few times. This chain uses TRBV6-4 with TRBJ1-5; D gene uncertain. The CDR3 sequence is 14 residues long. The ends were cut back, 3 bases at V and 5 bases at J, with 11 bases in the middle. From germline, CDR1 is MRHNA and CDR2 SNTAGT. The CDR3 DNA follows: TGTGCCAGCAGTGAATCCGGCAGCTATCAGCCCCAGCATTTT. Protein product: CASSESGSYQPQHF.